The 21 T cell receptor beta chains below come from one sample, sequenced in a study of prognosis after radiotherapy for stage I lung cancer. Genomic DNA served as the source from which two-round multiplex PCR generated TCR beta CDR3 amplicons. Primers were specific to each TRBV and TRBJ gene in first-round PCR. TCRdb reanalysed the multiplex PCR reads using MiXCR and keeps one entry per CDR3 protein. The table has about 36,000 distinct CDR3 sequences, 25% to 40% seen once. Material: PBMCs, obtained before or after stereotactic body radiation therapy (not recorded which). The receptors derive from a donor of 50 years or more with non-small cell lung cancer.

V gene TRBV5-1 combines with J gene TRBJ2-4; 11 bases map to TRBD2. The germline V gene encodes CDR1 SGHRS and CDR2 YFSETQ. CDR3 length: 15 residues. V lost 4 bases, J lost 8 bases, and 8 bases stayed unmatched. CDR3: CASSHSTSGGDIQYF. The CDR3 nucleotides read TGCGCCAGCAGCCACTCTACTAGCGGGGGTGACATTCAGTACTTC.

This clonotype came up many times. The V gene is TRBV28, the J gene TRBJ1-5; D remains ambiguous. Germline V gene lookup returns CDR1 MDHEN and CDR2 SYDVKM. Trimming took off 3 bases at V and 0 bases at J, with 9 bases between the two ends. The CDR3 has 15 amino acids. CDR3 DNA sequence: TGTGCCAGCAGTTTTGGCCGTTTTAGCAATCAGCCCCAGCATTTT. It specifies CASSFGRFSNQPQHF. Based on the CDR3 plus reference TRBV28 and TRBJ1-5, the full variable domain is DVKVTQSSRYLVKRTGEKVFLECVQDMDHENMFWYRQDPGLGLRLIYFSYDVKMKEKGDIPEGYSVSREKKERFSLILESASTNQTSMYLCASSFGRFSNQPQHFGDGTRLSIL.

This clonotype has a handful of counts. This chain uses TRBV19 with TRBJ2-5; D remains ambiguous. Germline V gene data show CDR1 as LNHDA and CDR2 as SQIVND (reference sequence). V gave up 8 bases and J gave up 3 bases, with 10 bases separating them. The CDR3 sequence is 12 residues long. The CDR3 region is CASGQTEETQYF. CDR3 in DNA: TGTGCCAGTGGCCAGACTGAAGAGACCCAGTACTTC.

This clonotype has only a few counts. Since a much larger clone is just one base distant, this may be a read error. The chain carries TRBV11-2 and TRBJ2-5; D call uncertain. Germline loops: CDR1 SGHAT, CDR2 FQNNGV. The CDR3 runs to 11 residues. This CDR3 is CASSLQGTQYF. The CDR3 DNA follows: TGTGCCAGCAGCCTCCAAGGGACCCAGTACTTC.

As to this clonotype: This likely came from a read error, as a far larger clone is one base away. The chain combines TRBV5-1 with TRBJ2-5; no clear D gene. The end of the DNA aligns better with TRBJ2-1, so the J call may be wrong. CDR1 and CDR2 (germline): SGHRS, YFSETQ. The CDR3 has 14 residues. CDR3 sequence: CASSFNPSYNEQFF. The DNA of the CDR3 is TGCGCCAGCAGCTTTAATCCCAGCTACAATGAGCAGTTCTTC.

The V and J genes are TRBV9 and TRBJ1-2; 7 bases align to TRBD1. Germline V gene data show CDR1 as SGDLS and CDR2 as YYNGEE. V shed 4 bases and J 2 bases; nucleotides not matched to a gene: 14. This CDR3 comprises 17 residues. CDR3 sequence: CASSLGTSVTGNYGYTF. Here the CDR3 DNA reads TGTGCCAGCAGCTTAGGGACCTCCGTGACAGGGAACTATGGCTACACCTTC.

Concerning this clonotype itself: Germline and junction disagree at one end, which may indicate a read error. The chain joins TRBV3-1 to TRBJ2-5; 8 nucleotides match TRBD1. The CDR3 runs 17 residues. CDR1 LGHDT and CDR2 YNNKEL come from the germline V gene (reference sequence). The CDR3 DNA reads TGTGCCAACAGCCGAAGAGGGCGGGCAGGGGGCTTGGAGACCCAGTACTTC. This encodes CANSRRGRAGGLETQYF.

With regard to this clonotype: A much larger clonotype is one base distant, so this may be a read error. The chain recombines TRBV29-1 with TRBJ2-3; no clear D gene. This CDR3 comprises 13 residues. CDR1 and CDR2 from the germline V gene are SQVTM and ANQGSEA. V was pared by 7 bases and J by 5 bases, with 16 bases between. The CDR3 here is CSARFESEDTQYF. In DNA, the CDR3 is TGCAGCGCTCGTTTTGAATCGGAAGATACGCAGTATTTT.

This clonotype came up many times. The chain is built from TRBV6-5 and TRBJ2-3, with TRBD1 identical over 9 bases. Unmatched junction bases numbered 3, after V lost 4 bases and J lost 4 bases. The CDR3 has 14 amino acids. Germline V gives CDR1 MNHEY, CDR2 SVGAGI. The CDR3 region has the DNA TGTGCCAGCAGTTTACAGGGGGCATCAGATACGCAGTATTTT. Its protein product is CASSLQGASDTQYF.

In this sample, this clonotype turned up many times. V gene TRBV6-5 combines with J gene TRBJ2-3; D gene ambiguous. Trimming left V 0 bases short and J 2 bases short, with 9 bases between. The CDR3 sequence is 15 residues long. From germline, CDR1 is MNHEY and CDR2 SVGAGI. For the CDR3, the DNA is TGTGCCAGCAGTTACTCGCTAGGTTCCACAGATACGCAGTATTTT. Its translation is CASSYSLGSTDTQYF.

This clonotype has a count of ten or more. This chain connects TRBV7-9 to TRBJ2-1, with 8 bases fitting TRBD1. The V gene end was trimmed by 5 bases and the J gene end by 7 bases; junction bases not matched to a gene: 10. CDR1 is SEHNR and CDR2 is FQNEAQ in the germline V gene (reference sequence). This CDR3 is built from 15 residues. The CDR3 region is CASSLTGGGWNEQFF. DNA of the CDR3: TGTGCCAGCAGCCTAACAGGGGGAGGTTGGAATGAGCAGTTCTTC.

The genes are TRBV19 and TRBJ2-7; possibly TRBD2 for D (6 bases). CDR3 length: 15 amino acids. Trimming stripped 1 base from V and 2 bases from J, with 12 bases between. CDR1 and CDR2 from the germline V gene are LNHDA and SQIVND (reference sequence). The CDR3 DNA is TGTGCCAGTAGTATAGTGGCTAGCGAGACCTACGAGCAGTACTTC. Encoded protein: CASSIVASETYEQYF.

This clonotype was seen many times. This chain joins TRBV30 and TRBJ1-3, with D uncertain. The CDR3 loop spans 15 amino acids. Germline V lookup: CDR1 GTSNPN, CDR2 SVGIG (reference sequence). Deletions cut 0 bases from V and 1 base from J, with 10 bases between. In nucleotides, the CDR3 is TGTGCCTGGAGTGTAAATAGGCTATCTGGAAACACCATATATTTT. Translation: CAWSVNRLSGNTIYF.

This chain connects TRBV5-5 to TRBJ1-1; TRBD1 is a possible D gene (6 bases). The CDR3 spans 13 residues. Germline loops: CDR1 SGHKS, CDR2 YYEKEE (reference sequence). The V end was cut by 2 bases, the J end by 8 bases, with 13 bases between. The CDR3 nucleotides are TGTGCCAGCAGCTTTCGTGACAGGTTCGAAGCTTTCTTT. The encoded protein is CASSFRDRFEAFF. The whole variable domain, remainder taken from reference TRBV5-5 and TRBJ1-1, is DAGVTQSPTHLIKTRGQQVTLRCSPISGHKSVSWYQQVLGQGPQFIFQYYEKEERGRGNFPDRFSARQFPNYSSELNVNALLLGDSALYLCASSFRDRFEAFFGQGTRLTVV.

This clonotype was counted between two and nine times. This may come from a read error, since a much larger clone is one base off. This chain links TRBV3-1 with TRBJ1-4; D gene uncertain. Germline V gene data show CDR1 as LGHDT and CDR2 as YNNKEL (reference sequence). This CDR3 is built from 15 residues. The CDR3 region is CASSPSSLRNEELFF. In DNA, the CDR3 is TGTGCCAGCAGCCCGTCGTCCCTTAGGAATGAAGAACTGTTTTTT. Complete variable domain (other parts from reference TRBV3-1 and TRBJ1-4): DTAVSQTPKYLVTQMGNDKSIKCEQNLGHDTMYWYKQDSKKFLKIMFSYNNKELIINETVPNRFSPKSPDKAHLNLHINSLELGDSAVYFCASSPSSLRNEELFFGSGTQLSVL.

This clonotype was counted only a few times. This may arise from a read error, as a much more abundant clone is one base away. The chain carries TRBV7-9 and TRBJ2-5; the D call may be TRBD1 or TRBD2 (5 bases each). V dropped 5 bases and J dropped 4 bases, with 11 bases sitting between them. CDR1 and CDR2 (germline): SEHNR, FQNEAQ (reference sequence). This CDR3 comprises 13 residues. The CDR3 is CASSPGTSETQYF. The CDR3 DNA reads as TGTGCCAGCAGCCCAGGGACCTCAGAGACCCAGTACTTC.

The chain is built from TRBV5-1 and TRBJ2-5, with TRBD1 matching 7 bases. Germline values: CDR1 SGHRS, CDR2 YFSETQ. The J segment lost 3 bases and the V segment lost 2 bases, leaving 1 base of the junction unmatched. The CDR3 contains 13 residues. CDR3: CASSFDREETQYF. CDR3 nucleotides: TGCGCCAGCAGCTTCGACAGGGAAGAGACCCAGTACTTC.

This clonotype was counted many times. The V and J genes are TRBV20-1 and TRBJ1-2; D is possibly TRBD1 (6 bases). Trimming pared 3 bases from V and 3 bases from J, leaving 14 bases between. CDR3 size: 14 residues. Germline-derived CDR1 and CDR2 are DFQATT and SNEGSKA (reference sequence). The chain's CDR3 is CSASMTKGDYGYTF. The CDR3 nucleotides are TGCAGTGCTAGCATGACCAAGGGGGACTATGGCTACACCTTC.

As regards this clonotype: A read error is the likely source, as a far larger clone sits one nucleotide away. The V call is TRBV5-6, the J call TRBJ1-2, with D possibly matching TRBD1 (6 bases). The CDR3 sequence is 13 residues long. The germline V gene encodes CDR1 SGHDT and CDR2 YYEEEE. The CDR3 DNA reads as TGCGCCAGCAGCTGGGGGCGGGGGGGAGGCTACACCTTC. This sequence encodes CASSWGRGGGYTF.

This clonotype is categorized as medium-sized (0.01 to 0.1%). The chain is built from TRBV5-1 and TRBJ1-2; no clear D. V lost 1 base and J 8 bases, leaving 12 bases between the germline ends. The CDR3 totals 13 residues. Germline V lookup: CDR1 SGHRS, CDR2 YFSETQ. The CDR3 loop is CASSLSLTLGYTF. The CDR3 nucleotides read TGCGCCAGCAGCTTGAGCCTGACCTTGGGCTACACCTTC.

This clonotype was detected ten times or more. The genes are TRBV7-3 and TRBJ2-2, with D possibly TRBD1 on 5 matching bases. Trimming cost V 4 bases and J 1 base, with 7 bases left between them. Germline V gene data show CDR1 as SGHTA and CDR2 as FQGTGA. This CDR3 contains 14 residues. In DNA form, the CDR3 reads TGTGCCAGCAGCTCTCAGGGGAACACCGGGGAGCTGTTTTTT. Amino acid sequence: CASSSQGNTGELFF.